The entry that follows covers one T cell receptor beta chain sequence. As yet, its antigen is unknown. The CDR3 covers 17 residues. V lost 4 bases and J 7 bases, leaving 23 bases between the germline ends. Per germline, CDR1 LGHDT and CDR2 YNNKEL (reference sequence). This sample stems from a study of post-analysis software for immune sequencing data. Study background: The cohort encompassed relapsing-remitting, secondary progressive and progressive-relapsing multiple sclerosis disease courses.

Study findings and constraints: Co-batched samples clustered tightly together by F measure. Elevated frequency relative to controls characterized a handful of TRBV segments in patients, TRBV5-6, TRBV5-1 and TRBV20-1 among them. Diversity measured as normalized Chao1 was significantly lower in multiple sclerosis patients than in controls.

Prepared TCR beta cDNA libraries contained unique molecular identifiers. From the PCR reads, TCRdb called clonotypes with MiXCR, one entry per CDR3 protein. In the table there are fewer than 850,000 distinct CDR3 sequences, around 27% of which are singletons. The sample was blood. The rearrangement links TRBV3-1 to TRBJ1-5; unclear D gene. The TCR originated in a girl aged 10-17 years with multiple sclerosis. The CDR3 DNA reads TGTGCCAGCAGCCCGGGCGGTGTGGCGCCCCCACACCAGCCCCAGCATTTT. It specifies CASSPGGVAPPHQPQHF.